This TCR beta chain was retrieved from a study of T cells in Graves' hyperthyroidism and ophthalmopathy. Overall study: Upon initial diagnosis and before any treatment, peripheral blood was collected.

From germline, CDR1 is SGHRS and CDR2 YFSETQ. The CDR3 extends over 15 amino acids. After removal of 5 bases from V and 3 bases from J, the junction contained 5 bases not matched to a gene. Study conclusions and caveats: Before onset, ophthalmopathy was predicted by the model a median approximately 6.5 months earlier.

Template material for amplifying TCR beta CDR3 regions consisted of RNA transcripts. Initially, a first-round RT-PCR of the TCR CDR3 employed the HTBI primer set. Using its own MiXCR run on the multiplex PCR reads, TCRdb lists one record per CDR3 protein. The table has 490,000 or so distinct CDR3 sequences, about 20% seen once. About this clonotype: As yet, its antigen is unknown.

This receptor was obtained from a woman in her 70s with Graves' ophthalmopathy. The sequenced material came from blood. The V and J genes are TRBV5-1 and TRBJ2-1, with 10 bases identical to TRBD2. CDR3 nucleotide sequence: TGCGCCAGCAGACCCGGGACTAGCGACTACAATGAGCAGTTCTTC. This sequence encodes CASRPGTSDYNEQFF. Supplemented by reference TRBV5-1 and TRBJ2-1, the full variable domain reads KAGVTQTPRYLIKTRGQQVTLSCSPISGHRSVSWYQQTPGQGLQFLFEYFSETQRNKGNFPGRFSGRQFSNSRSEMNVSTLELGDSALYLCASRPGTSDYNEQFFGPGTRLTVL.